The rows below give T cell receptor beta chains drawn from one sample of a study of shared clonotypes between healthy human individuals. Clones were sequenced by immunoSEQ multiplex PCR, and TCRdb holds only the in-frame ones, with some missing. The data hold about 580,000 clones, with about 98% observed a single time. The sequenced sample consisted of naive CD8+ T cells sorted from blood. The receptors originated from a man aged 25 to 40 in good health. The CDR3 runs from the conserved cysteine through the conserved F or W. Fields, in order: CDR3 length, J gene, clone size, V gene, D gene, CDR3 DNA, CDR3 protein. The D gene is left open where the match is weak. Rows may omit the clone size; those that give it use once, few, many or a size class.

length: 14
J: TRBJ2-7
size: -
V: TRBV15
D: TRBD1
DNA: TGTGCCACCAGCAGTGGGGACAGTTCCTACGAGCAGTACTTC
CDR3: CATSSGDSSYEQYF

length: 11
J: TRBJ2-7
size: once
V: TRBV7-6
D: -
DNA: TGTGCCAGCAGCGATCTCTTCGAGCAGTACTTC
CDR3: CASSDLFEQYF

length: 15
J: TRBJ2-1
size: -
V: TRBV11-2
D: -
DNA: TGTGCCAGCAGCCCCGCGGAAACAAGTTACAATGAGCAGTTCTTC
CDR3: CASSPAETSYNEQFF

length: 12
J: TRBJ1-2
size: -
V: TRBV9
D: -
DNA: TGTGCCAGCAGCGTCGGGACATCTGGCTACACCTTC
CDR3: CASSVGTSGYTF

length: 13
J: TRBJ1-1
size: -
V: TRBV29-1
D: -
DNA: TGCAGCGTTCCCTCGGGGGTAGGCACTGAAGCTTTCTTT
CDR3: CSVPSGVGTEAFF

length: 17
J: TRBJ2-1
size: -
V: TRBV4-1
D: TRBD2
DNA: TGCGCCAGCAGCCATCCTGAGACTAGCGGGAGTATAGGGGAGCAGTTCTTC
CDR3: CASSHPETSGSIGEQFF

length: 14
J: TRBJ2-7
size: once
V: TRBV5-5
D: -
DNA: TGTGCCAGCCGGGGAGGAGGTTCAGACTACGAGCAGTACTTC
CDR3: CASRGGGSDYEQYF

length: 15
J: TRBJ2-1
size: -
V: TRBV27
D: -
DNA: TGTGCCAGCAGTTTATCTGGCGGCGGGTTCGATGAGCAGTTCTTC
CDR3: CASSLSGGGFDEQFF

length: 11
J: TRBJ2-7
size: -
V: TRBV6-5
D: -
DNA: TGTGCCAGCAGTTACGGTATAGAGCAGTACTTC
CDR3: CASSYGIEQYF

length: 16
J: TRBJ2-3
size: -
V: TRBV7-9
D: -
DNA: TGTGCCAGCAGCCCCCCAGGTGCGCCTCGCACAGATACGCAGTATTTT
CDR3: CASSPPGAPRTDTQYF

length: 15
J: TRBJ2-1
size: -
V: TRBV5-1
D: TRBD2
DNA: TGCGCCAGCAGCCGTCGGACTAGCGGAAACAATGAGCAGTTCTTC
CDR3: CASSRRTSGNNEQFF

length: 13
J: TRBJ2-7
size: -
V: TRBV19
D: TRBD1
DNA: TGTGCCAGTAGTCCCGGACAGGGATCGTGGCAGTACTTC
CDR3: CASSPGQGSWQYF

length: 15
J: TRBJ1-5
size: -
V: TRBV6-5
D: -
DNA: TGTGCCAGCAGTTACGGGACACCAGGGAATCAGCCCCAGCATTTT
CDR3: CASSYGTPGNQPQHF

length: 13
J: TRBJ2-2
size: -
V: TRBV6-5
D: TRBD1
DNA: TGTGCCAGCACAGGGGGTGTCAACGGGGAGCTGTTTTTT
CDR3: CASTGGVNGELFF

length: 15
J: TRBJ2-7
size: -
V: TRBV4-3
D: -
DNA: TGCGCCAGCAGCCAAGGTCCAGGAGATTACTACGAGCAGTACTTC
CDR3: CASSQGPGDYYEQYF

length: 16
J: TRBJ2-1
size: -
V: TRBV6-1
D: -
DNA: TGTGCCAGCAGTGAAGAGACGAGCTTGCGCAACAATGAGCAGTTCTTC
CDR3: CASSEETSLRNNEQFF

length: 17
J: TRBJ2-1
size: -
V: TRBV7-3
D: TRBD2
DNA: TGTGCCAGCAGCTTAAGCGGAGAGCGGGACTACTACAATGAGCAGTTCTTC
CDR3: CASSLSGERDYYNEQFF

length: 13
J: TRBJ2-7
size: -
V: TRBV27
D: -
DNA: TGTGCCAGCGGTTCCCTTTTCTGGGACGAGCAGTACTTC
CDR3: CASGSLFWDEQYF

length: 14
J: TRBJ1-1
size: -
V: TRBV4-1
D: -
DNA: TGCGCCAGCAGCCAAGACCCAAACTGGACTGAAGCTTTCTTT
CDR3: CASSQDPNWTEAFF

length: 15
J: TRBJ2-5
size: -
V: TRBV7-6
D: -
DNA: TGTGCCAGCAGCTGGGACTCAGGACGCGGGGAGACCCAGTACTTC
CDR3: CASSWDSGRGETQYF

length: 13
J: TRBJ2-1
size: -
V: TRBV10-2
D: TRBD1
DNA: TGCGCCAGCAGATTACAGGGGACCAATGAGCAGTTCTTC
CDR3: CASRLQGTNEQFF

length: 15
J: TRBJ2-7
size: -
V: TRBV28
D: -
DNA: TGTGCCAGCAGGTTGGAGGGGAGTAGGTCTTACGAGCAGTACTTC
CDR3: CASRLEGSRSYEQYF

length: 20
J: TRBJ2-1
size: -
V: TRBV9
D: TRBD1
DNA: TGTGCCAGCAGCCCCGATTTTCGAGCCGGGACAGGGTATGTTTACAATGAGCAGTTCTTC
CDR3: CASSPDFRAGTGYVYNEQFF